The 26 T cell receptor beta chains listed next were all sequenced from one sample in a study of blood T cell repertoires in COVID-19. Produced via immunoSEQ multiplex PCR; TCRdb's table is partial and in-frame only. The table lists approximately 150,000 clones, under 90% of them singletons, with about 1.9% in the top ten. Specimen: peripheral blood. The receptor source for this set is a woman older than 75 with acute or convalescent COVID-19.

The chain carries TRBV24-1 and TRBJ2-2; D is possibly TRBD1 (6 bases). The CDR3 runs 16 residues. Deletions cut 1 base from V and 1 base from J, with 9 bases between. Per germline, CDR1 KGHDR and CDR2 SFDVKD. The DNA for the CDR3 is TGTGCCACCAGTGATTTTCCACAGGGGAACACCGGGGAGCTGTTTTTT. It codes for CATSDFPQGNTGELFF.

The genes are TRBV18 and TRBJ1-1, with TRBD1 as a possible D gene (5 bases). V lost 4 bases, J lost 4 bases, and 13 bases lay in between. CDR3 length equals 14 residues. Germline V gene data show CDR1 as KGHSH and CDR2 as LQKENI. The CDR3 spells CASSQTGSVTEAFF. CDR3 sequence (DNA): TGTGCCAGCTCACAAACAGGTTCGGTCACTGAAGCTTTCTTT.

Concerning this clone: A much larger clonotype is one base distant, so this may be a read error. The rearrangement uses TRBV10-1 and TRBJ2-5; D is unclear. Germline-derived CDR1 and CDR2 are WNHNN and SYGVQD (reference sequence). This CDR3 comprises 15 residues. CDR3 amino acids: CPSSRHLKRQETQYF. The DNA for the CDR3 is TGCCCCAGCAGTCGACACCTAAAGAGACAAGAGACCCAGTACTTC.

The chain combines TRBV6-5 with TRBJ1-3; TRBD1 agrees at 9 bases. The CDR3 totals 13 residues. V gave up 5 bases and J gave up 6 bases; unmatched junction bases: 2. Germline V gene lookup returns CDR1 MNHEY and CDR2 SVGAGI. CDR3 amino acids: CASSQQGANTIYF. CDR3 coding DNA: TGTGCCAGCAGTCAACAGGGGGCAAACACCATATATTTT.

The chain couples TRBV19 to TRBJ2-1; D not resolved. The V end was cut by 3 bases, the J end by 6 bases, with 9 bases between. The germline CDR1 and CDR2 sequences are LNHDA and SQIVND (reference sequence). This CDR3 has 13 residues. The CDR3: CASSISASNEQFF. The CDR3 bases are TGTGCCAGTAGTATCAGCGCCAGCAATGAGCAGTTCTTC.

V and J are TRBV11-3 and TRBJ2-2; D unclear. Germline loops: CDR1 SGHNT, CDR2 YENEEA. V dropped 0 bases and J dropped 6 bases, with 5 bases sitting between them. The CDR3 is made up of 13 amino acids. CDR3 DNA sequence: TGTGCCAGCAGCTTAGAGGCGGCCGGGGAGCTGTTTTTT. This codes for CASSLEAAGELFF. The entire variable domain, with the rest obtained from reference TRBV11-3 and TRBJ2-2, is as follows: EAGVVQSPRYKIIEKKQPVAFWCNPISGHNTLYWYLQNLGQGPELLIRYENEEAVDDSQLPKDRFSAERLKGVDSTLKIQPAELGDSAVYLCASSLEAAGELFFGEGSRLTVL.

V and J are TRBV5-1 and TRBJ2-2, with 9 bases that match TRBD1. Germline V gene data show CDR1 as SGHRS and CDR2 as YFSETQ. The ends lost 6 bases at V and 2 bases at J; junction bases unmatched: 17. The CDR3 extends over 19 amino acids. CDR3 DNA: TGCGCCAGCACCAAGCGAAAGGGACAGGGTATGGCCAACACCGGGGAGCTGTTTTTT. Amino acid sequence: CASTKRKGQGMANTGELFF.

DNA for the CDR3: TGTGCCAGCAGCTTGGACTTTCGTTCCTACGAGCAGTACTTC. As protein: CASSLDFRSYEQYF. The chain links TRBV5-4 to TRBJ2-7; D call uncertain. There are 14 residues in the CDR3. V shed 0 bases and J shed 1 base, with 8 bases lying between them. From germline, CDR1 is SGHNT and CDR2 YYREEE (reference sequence).

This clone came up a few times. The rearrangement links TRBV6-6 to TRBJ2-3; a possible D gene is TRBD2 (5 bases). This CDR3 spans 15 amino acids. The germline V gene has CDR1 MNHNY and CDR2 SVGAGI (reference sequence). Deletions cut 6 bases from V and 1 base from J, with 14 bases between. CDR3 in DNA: TGTGCCAGCAGCCCACTAGGCTCTCGCACAGATACGCAGTATTTT. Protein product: CASSPLGSRTDTQYF.

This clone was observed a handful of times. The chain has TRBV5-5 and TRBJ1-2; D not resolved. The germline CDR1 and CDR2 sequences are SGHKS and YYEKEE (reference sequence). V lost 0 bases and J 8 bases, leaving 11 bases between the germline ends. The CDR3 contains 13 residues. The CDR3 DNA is TGTGCCAGCAGCTTGGGAAGCGTATGGGGCTACACCTTC. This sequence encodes CASSLGSVWGYTF. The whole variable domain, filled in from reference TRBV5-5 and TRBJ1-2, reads DAGVTQSPTHLIKTRGQQVTLRCSPISGHKSVSWYQQVLGQGPQFIFQYYEKEERGRGNFPDRFSARQFPNYSSELNVNALLLGDSALYLCASSLGSVWGYTFGSGTRLTVV.

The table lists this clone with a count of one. CDR3 DNA sequence: TGTGCCAGCAGCGGAAGGACAGGGGACTCTGGAAACACCATATATTTT. This codes for CASSGRTGDSGNTIYF. The chain is built from TRBV5-4 and TRBJ1-3; 9 nucleotides align to TRBD1. The CDR3 extends over 16 amino acids. Looked up from germline, CDR1 is SGHNT and CDR2 is YYREEE (reference sequence). With 4 bases clipped from V and 0 bases from J, the junction kept 5 bases outside the gene matches.

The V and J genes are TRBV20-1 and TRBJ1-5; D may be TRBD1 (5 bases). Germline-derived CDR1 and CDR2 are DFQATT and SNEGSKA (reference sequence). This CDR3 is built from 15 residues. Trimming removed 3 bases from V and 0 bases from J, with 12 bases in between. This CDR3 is CSASQGAHSNQPQHF. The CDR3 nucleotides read TGCAGTGCTAGTCAAGGGGCCCATAGCAATCAGCCCCAGCATTTT.

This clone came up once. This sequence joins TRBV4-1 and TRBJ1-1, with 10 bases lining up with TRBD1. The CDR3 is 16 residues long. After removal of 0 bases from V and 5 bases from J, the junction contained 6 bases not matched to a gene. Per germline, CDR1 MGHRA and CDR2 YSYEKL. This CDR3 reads CASSQDGTGVITEAFF. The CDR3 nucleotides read TGCGCCAGCAGCCAAGACGGGACAGGGGTAATTACTGAAGCTTTCTTT.

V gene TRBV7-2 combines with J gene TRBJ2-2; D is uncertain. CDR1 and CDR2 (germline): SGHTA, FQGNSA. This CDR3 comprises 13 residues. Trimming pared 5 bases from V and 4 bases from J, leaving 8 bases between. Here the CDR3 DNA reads TGTGCCAGCAGCAGGAGTGGCACCGGGGAGCTGTTTTTT. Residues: CASSRSGTGELFF.

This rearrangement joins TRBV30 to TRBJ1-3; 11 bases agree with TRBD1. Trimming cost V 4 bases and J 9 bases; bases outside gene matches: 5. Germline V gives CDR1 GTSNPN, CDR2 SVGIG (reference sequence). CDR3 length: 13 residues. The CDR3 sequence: CAWNAGQGGTIYF. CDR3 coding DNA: TGTGCCTGGAACGCGGGACAGGGGGGCACCATATATTTT.

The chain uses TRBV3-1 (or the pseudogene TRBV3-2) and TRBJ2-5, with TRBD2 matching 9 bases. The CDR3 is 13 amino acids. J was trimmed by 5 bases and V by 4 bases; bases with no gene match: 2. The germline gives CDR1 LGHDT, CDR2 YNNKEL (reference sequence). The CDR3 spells CASSLLAGETQYF. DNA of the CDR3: TGTGCCAGCAGCCTTCTAGCGGGGGAGACCCAGTACTTC.

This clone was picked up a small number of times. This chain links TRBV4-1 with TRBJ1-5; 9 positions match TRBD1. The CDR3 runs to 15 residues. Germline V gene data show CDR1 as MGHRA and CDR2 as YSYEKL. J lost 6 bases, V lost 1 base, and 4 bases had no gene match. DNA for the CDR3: TGCGCCAGCAGCCAAGGGACAGGGGATGGTCAGCCCCAGCATTTT. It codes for CASSQGTGDGQPQHF.

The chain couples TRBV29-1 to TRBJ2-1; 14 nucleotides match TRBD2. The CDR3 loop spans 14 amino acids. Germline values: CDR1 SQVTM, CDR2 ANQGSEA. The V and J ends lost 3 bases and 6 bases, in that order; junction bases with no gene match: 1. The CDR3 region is CSVDGLAGGNEQFF. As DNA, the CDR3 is TGCAGCGTTGACGGACTAGCGGGGGGCAATGAGCAGTTCTTC.

CDR3 sequence reads: CATSRGDRGSPLHF. CDR3 DNA sequence: TGTGCCACCAGCAGAGGGGACAGGGGATCACCCCTCCACTTT. The V call is TRBV15, the J call TRBJ1-6; 10 positions agree with TRBD1. Unmatched junction bases numbered 1, after V lost 1 base and J lost 10 bases. CDR1 LNHNV and CDR2 YYDKDF come from the germline V gene (reference sequence). This CDR3 comprises 14 residues.

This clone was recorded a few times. This chain's CDR3 is CSASPATSGGETQYF. CDR3 bases: TGCAGTGCTAGTCCCGCGACTAGCGGGGGAGAGACCCAGTACTTC. The chain employs TRBV20-1 and TRBJ2-5; 12 bases match TRBD2. The CDR3 is 15 amino acids. CDR1 DFQATT and CDR2 SNEGSKA come from the germline V gene (reference sequence). V was clipped by 3 bases and J by 4 bases; unmatched bases: 6.

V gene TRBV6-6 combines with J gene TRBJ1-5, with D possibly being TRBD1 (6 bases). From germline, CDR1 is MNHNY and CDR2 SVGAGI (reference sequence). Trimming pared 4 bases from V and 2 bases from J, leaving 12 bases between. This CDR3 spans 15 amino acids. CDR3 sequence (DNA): TGTGCCAGCAGTTCCGACAGGTCGGGCAATCAGCCCCAGCATTTT. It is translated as CASSSDRSGNQPQHF.

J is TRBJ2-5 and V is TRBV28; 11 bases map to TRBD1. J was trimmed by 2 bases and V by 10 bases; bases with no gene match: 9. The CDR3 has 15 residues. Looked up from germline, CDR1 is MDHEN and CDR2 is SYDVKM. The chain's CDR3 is CATAGQGAMQETQYF. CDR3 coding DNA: TGTGCCACCGCTGGACAGGGGGCGATGCAAGAGACCCAGTACTTC.

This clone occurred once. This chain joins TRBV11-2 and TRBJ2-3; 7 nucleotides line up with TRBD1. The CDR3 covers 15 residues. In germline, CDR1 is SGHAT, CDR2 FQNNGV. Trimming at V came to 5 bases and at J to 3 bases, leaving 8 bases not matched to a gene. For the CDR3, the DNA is TGTGCCAGCAGCCTGACAGGGATGGTGACAGATACGCAGTATTTT. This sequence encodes CASSLTGMVTDTQYF. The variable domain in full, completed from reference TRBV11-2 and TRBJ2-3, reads EAGVAQSPRYKIIEKRQSVAFWCNPISGHATLYWYQQILGQGPKLLIQFQNNGVVDDSQLPKDRFSAERLKGVDSTLKIQPAKLEDSAVYLCASSLTGMVTDTQYFGPGTRLTVL.

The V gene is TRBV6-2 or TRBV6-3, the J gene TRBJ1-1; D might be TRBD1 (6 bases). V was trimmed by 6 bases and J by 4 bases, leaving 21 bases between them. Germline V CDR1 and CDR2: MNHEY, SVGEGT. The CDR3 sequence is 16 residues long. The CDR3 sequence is CASSRRGTERFTEAFF. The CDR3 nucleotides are TGTGCCAGCAGCCGAAGGGGGACCGAGAGGTTCACTGAAGCTTTCTTT.

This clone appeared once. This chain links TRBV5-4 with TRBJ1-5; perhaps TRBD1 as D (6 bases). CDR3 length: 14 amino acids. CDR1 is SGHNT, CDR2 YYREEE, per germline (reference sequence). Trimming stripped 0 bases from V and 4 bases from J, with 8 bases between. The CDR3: CASSLGGGNQPQHF. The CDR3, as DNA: TGTGCCAGCAGCTTGGGAGGGGGAAATCAGCCCCAGCATTTT. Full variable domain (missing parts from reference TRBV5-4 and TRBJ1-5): ETGVTQSPTHLIKTRGQQVTLRCSSQSGHNTVSWYQQALGQGPQFIFQYYREEENGRGNFPPRFSGLQFPNYSSELNVNALELDDSALYLCASSLGGGNQPQHFGDGTRLSIL.

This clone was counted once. Here the CDR3 DNA reads TGCGCCAGCAGCTTGGCGGGGGGGCCTGATGAGACCCAGTACTTC. Protein sequence: CASSLAGGPDETQYF. The V call is TRBV5-1, the J call TRBJ2-5; 8 bases are a match to TRBD2. The CDR3 covers 15 residues. With V trimmed by 0 bases and J by 5 bases, 6 bases remained unmatched. Germline CDR1 SGHRS, CDR2 YFSETQ.